The sequence of this TCR beta chain was determined in a study of blood T cell repertoires in COVID-19 (dated by TCRdb to 2020 to 2022). At the level of the whole study: Samples covering the acute and convalescent phases of COVID-19 were provided by collaborators in the United States, Italy and Spain. Where available, HLA class I and class II types were taken from metadata supplied by the sample provider and were not determined by assay-based typing. A de-identified subject ID, COVID-19 status, age in years and sex were almost always included in the sample metadata. The repertoires were released in a freely available public database meant as a resource for research on the immune response to SARS-CoV-2. Subjects who had been exposed to COVID-19, were actively infected with it, or had recovered from it provided the deeply sampled blood TCRbeta repertoires that made up the dataset. The samples were drawn from the first 160 participants of the ongoing ImmuneRACE study and from over a thousand subjects provided by 6 global collaborators. The prospective study material was composed of cDNA or gDNA derived from T cells, B-cell-depleted T cells, or PBMCs. Study-wide conclusions, independent of this receptor: How much clinical and demographic metadata was included differed by source and by participant, and the metadata was provided uncurated.

For this chain, trimming is 3 bases at the V end and 1 base at the J end, and the number of junction bases without a gene match is 6. Measured from the cysteine to the phenylalanine, the CDR3 is 15 residues long. The entry retains the CDR3 DNA only, 45 bases that are in frame from base 1. The germline V gene supplies CDR1 SGHRS and CDR2 YFSETQ. TCRbeta CDR3 regions were amplified from genomic DNA using the immunoSEQ Assay, a bias-controlled multiplex PCR. Regarding the original processing steps: Within the assay, amplification of reference gene primers was used to estimate how many nucleated cells each sample contained. Sequence reads were collapsed and filtered to measure the absolute abundance of every unique TCRbeta CDR3 rearrangement. Productive Simpson clonality was computed per sample as the square root of Simpson's diversity index over productive rearrangements. TCRdb's version of the immuneACCESS table is confined to in-frame rearrangements and falls short of the full clone set. An unresolved V gene accounts for under half of the shortfall where checked; the remainder is of unknown origin. D and trimming were read from the DNA, whereas the V and J calls and clone size are those reported in that table. The sample has over 350,000 clones on record, around 89% of them singletons. 4.3% of the sample belongs to the ten largest clones.

Of note for this clone: The clone's antigen remains unknown. No quality values exist for individual bases; no much larger clone is one base distant.

Whole blood was collected in K2EDTA tubes by collaborating institutions according to the institutions' own protocols. For TCRbeta analysis, collaborator samples were shipped as frozen whole blood, as isolated PBMCs, or as DNA extracted from either sample type. The V and J genes are TRBV5-1 and TRBJ2-5, and 7 bases in between align with TRBD1. This receptor was identified in a woman in her thirties with acute or convalescent COVID-19. The sequencing input was peripheral blood. The CDR3 has the sequence CASSSGGISQETQYF. The nucleotides are TGCGCCAGCAGCTCAGGGGGTATCTCCCAAGAGACCCAGTACTTC.